This passage covers 31 T cell receptor beta chains from one sample sequenced in a study of T cells after yellow fever vaccination. TCRdb re-called the 5' RACE reads with MiXCR, one entry per CDR3 protein. This table holds fewer than 400,000 distinct CDR3 sequences, around 6.4% found once. The sequenced sample was PBMCs, obtained 5 days after the yellow fever booster vaccination. The receptors derive from a man younger than 45 who received the YFV17D yellow fever vaccine.

This clonotype turned up a few times. The chain combines TRBV7-2 with TRBJ2-5, with no clear D. The CDR3 has 12 amino acids. V lost 5 bases and J lost 5, with 9 bases in between. Germline V lookup: CDR1 SGHTA, CDR2 FQGNSA. CDR3 protein: CASSVSEETQYF. CDR3 sequence (DNA): TGTGCCAGCAGCGTCTCGGAGGAGACCCAGTACTTC.

The sample holds a few counts of this clonotype. The chain has TRBV5-1 and TRBJ1-1; D perhaps matches TRBD1 (5 bases). Trimming shortened V by 0 bases and J by 1 base, and 7 bases separated the two germline ends. The CDR3 length is 14 residues. Per germline, CDR1 SGHRS and CDR2 YFSETQ. The CDR3 DNA sequence: TGCGCCAGCAGCTTGGTCGACAGGAACACTGAAGCTTTCTTT. This encodes CASSLVDRNTEAFF.

This clonotype was picked up a small number of times. This chain connects TRBV20-1 to TRBJ2-5; 7 nucleotides line up with TRBD2. Germline V gene sequence: CDR1 DFQATT, CDR2 SNEGSKA (reference sequence). After removal of 1 base from V and 1 base from J, the junction contained 0 bases not matched to a gene. The CDR3 is 13 residues long. CDR3 amino acids: CSARGLAQETQYF. CDR3 DNA: TGCAGTGCTAGAGGACTAGCCCAAGAGACCCAGTACTTC.

CDR3 sequence: CASSLTQRAVTGELFF. Written as DNA, the CDR3 is TGTGCCAGCAGCCTTACCCAGCGGGCGGTCACCGGGGAGCTGTTTTTT. This chain joins TRBV6-1 and TRBJ2-2, with D tentatively TRBD2 (6 bases). The V end lost 6 bases, the J end lost 4 bases, and 18 bases lay between the germline ends. Germline CDR1 reads MNHNS; CDR2 reads SASEGT. CDR3 length: 16 residues.

The chain employs TRBV5-1 and TRBJ2-7; 10 bases line up with TRBD1. Looked up from germline, CDR1 is SGHRS and CDR2 is YFSETQ. The CDR3 covers 14 residues. J gave up 11 bases and V 4 bases, and 12 bases lay outside the gene matches. CDR3: CASSSGQGGDREYF. CDR3 DNA: TGCGCCAGCAGCAGCGGACAGGGGGGCGATAGGGAGTACTTC. The full variable domain, completed using reference TRBV5-1 and TRBJ2-7, is KAGVTQTPRYLIKTRGQQVTLSCSPISGHRSVSWYQQTPGQGLQFLFEYFSETQRNKGNFPGRFSGRQFSNSRSEMNVSTLELGDSALYLCASSSGQGGDREYFGPGTRLTVT.

This clonotype has only a few counts. The chain links TRBV7-2 to TRBJ1-6; 7 bases fit TRBD1. CDR1 and CDR2 from the germline V gene are SGHTA and FQGNSA. The CDR3 consists of 15 residues. With 7 bases clipped from V and 7 bases from J, the junction kept 10 bases outside the gene matches. CDR3 sequence (DNA): TGTGCCAGCACGCAACAGGGGCCGGGGAATTCACCCCTCCACTTT. Translation: CASTQQGPGNSPLHF.

This clonotype turned up a few times. One junction end disagrees with the germline gene, perhaps due to a read error. The CDR3 is CACSLARGLAGNYNEQFF. The CDR3 DNA reads TGTGCCTGCAGTTTAGCGCGGGGACTAGCGGGCAACTACAATGAGCAGTTCTTC. This chain links TRBV12-3 or TRBV12-4 with TRBJ2-1; 12 positions agree with TRBD2. The CDR3 runs 18 residues.

Ten or more counts support this clonotype. The V call is TRBV10-3, the J call TRBJ2-1, with 10 positions matching TRBD1. Germline values: CDR1 ENHRY, CDR2 SYGVKD. CDR3 length: 16 residues. Trimming removed 3 bases from V and 5 bases from J; junction bases left unmatched: 7. The CDR3 nucleotides read TGTGCCATCAGTGATTACGACAGGGGGCCGAACAATGAGCAGTTCTTC. Translation gives CAISDYDRGPNNEQFF.

This clonotype was counted only a few times. In DNA form, the CDR3 reads TGTGCCAGCACCCTAACCGGCACAGATACGCAGTATTTT. This gives the protein CASTLTGTDTQYF. The chain employs TRBV6-2 or TRBV6-3 and TRBJ2-3, with D uncertain. From germline, CDR1 is MNHEY and CDR2 SVGEGT. The CDR3 totals 13 residues. Trimming shortened V by 7 bases and J by 1 base, and 9 bases separated the two germline ends.

This rearrangement joins TRBV10-3 to TRBJ2-7, with 16 bases aligning to TRBD2. CDR1 is ENHRY and CDR2 is SYGVKD in the germline V gene. The length of the CDR3 is 16 residues. With V trimmed by 5 bases and J by 4 bases, 5 bases remained unmatched. The CDR3 DNA is TGTGCCATCAGTCAGGGACTAGCGGGAGGGTCATACGAGCAGTACTTC. Amino acid sequence: CAISQGLAGGSYEQYF.

This clonotype appeared many times. The chain couples TRBV19 to TRBJ2-2, with D tentatively TRBD1 (6 bases). The CDR3 loop spans 13 amino acids. Per germline, CDR1 LNHDA and CDR2 SQIVND (reference sequence). V was clipped by 9 bases and J by 1 base, with 9 bases between them. The CDR3 nucleotides are TGTGCCAGCAGGACAGTGAACACCGGGGAGCTGTTTTTT. Residues: CASRTVNTGELFF. Based on the CDR3 plus reference TRBV19 and TRBJ2-2, the full variable domain is DGGITQSPKYLFRKEGQNVTLSCEQNLNHDAMYWYRQDPGQGLRLIYYSQIVNDFQKGDIAEGYSVSREKKESFPLTVTSAQKNPTAFYLCASRTVNTGELFFGEGSRLTVL.

V is TRBV29-1 and J is TRBJ2-1; 11 bases fit TRBD2. The junction had 5 bases not matched to a gene; V was cut back by 3 bases and J by 1 base. The germline V gene encodes CDR1 SQVTM and CDR2 ANQGSEA. The CDR3 sequence is 16 residues long. The CDR3, as DNA: TGCAGCGTTGAGGCCGGGACTAGCGGTTCCTACAATGAGCAGTTCTTC. Its translation is CSVEAGTSGSYNEQFF.

This clonotype was seen repeatedly, ten times or more. This chain links TRBV19 with TRBJ2-5; either TRBD1 or TRBD2 may fit D (6 bases each). The CDR3 has 12 amino acids. Germline-derived CDR1 and CDR2 are LNHDA and SQIVND (reference sequence). The V end lost 5 bases, the J end lost 10 bases, and 14 bases lay between the germline ends. The DNA for the CDR3 is TGTGCCAGTAGTTCGAGGGGGGTCGACCAGTACTTC. Amino acids: CASSSRGVDQYF.

This clonotype was seen at least ten times. The CDR3 DNA is TGCAGTGCTCAGGGCCCAGATACGCAGTATTTT. Protein sequence: CSAQGPDTQYF. This rearrangement joins TRBV20-1 to TRBJ2-3, with D perhaps matching TRBD1 (5 bases). Germline assignment: CDR1 DFQATT and CDR2 SNEGSKA (reference sequence). This CDR3 is 11 amino acids long. V was shortened by 5 bases and J by 4 bases, with 7 bases between the two germline ends.

In its sample, this clonotype was seen a few times. V gene TRBV5-1 combines with J gene TRBJ2-3, with TRBD1 identical over 7 bases. This CDR3 has 13 amino acids. Unmatched junction bases numbered 6, after V lost 7 bases and J lost 4 bases. Germline values: CDR1 SGHRS, CDR2 YFSETQ. CDR3 coding DNA: TGCGCCAGCCTTATGACAGGGTCAGATACGCAGTATTTT. Amino acids: CASLMTGSDTQYF.

The chain uses TRBV28 and TRBJ2-5; maybe TRBD1 (5 bases). Germline V gene sequence: CDR1 MDHEN, CDR2 SYDVKM. The germline V and J ends were trimmed by 5 bases and 5 bases, with 18 bases remaining between them. This CDR3 has 15 amino acids. The CDR3 reads CASSPPGAGKETQYF. CDR3 bases: TGTGCCAGCAGTCCCCCTGGGGCAGGGAAGGAGACCCAGTACTTC.

This clonotype turned up a few times. The chain couples TRBV11-1 to TRBJ2-5; D gene unclear. Trimming shortened V by 5 bases and J by 1 base, and 14 bases separated the two germline ends. Looked up from germline, CDR1 is SGHAT and CDR2 is FQDESV (reference sequence). The CDR3 is 15 residues long. DNA of the CDR3: TGTGCCAGCAGCCCCCGGACCGCCCTCCAAGAGACCCAGTACTTC. Amino acids: CASSPRTALQETQYF.

In this sample, this clonotype turned up a few times. The chain carries TRBV20-1 and TRBJ1-1; possible D gene TRBD1, 6 bases. Trimming took off 4 bases at V and 2 bases at J, with 17 bases between the two ends. The germline gives CDR1 DFQATT, CDR2 SNEGSKA (reference sequence). This CDR3 contains 15 residues. The CDR3 protein is CSATGTTGANTEAFF. The CDR3 nucleotides are TGCAGTGCTACCGGGACAACGGGGGCCAACACTGAAGCTTTCTTT.

CDR3 in DNA: TGTGCCAGCAGTCGGACAGGAGGGGGCAATCAGCCCCAGCATTTT. Its translation: CASSRTGGGNQPQHF. This chain links TRBV12-3 or TRBV12-4 with TRBJ1-5, with 7 bases that match TRBD1. V shed 5 bases and J 2 bases; nucleotides not matched to a gene: 6. CDR3 length: 15 amino acids.

This clonotype was recorded a few times. The chain couples TRBV20-1 to TRBJ2-5, with 9 bases aligning to TRBD2. J gave up 5 bases and V 4 bases, and 20 bases lay outside the gene matches. The germline V gene has CDR1 DFQATT and CDR2 SNEGSKA (reference sequence). CDR3 length: 18 amino acids. CDR3 DNA sequence: TGCAGTGCTACCCTGGGATCGCTAGCGGGATGGGAGGAGGAGACCCAGTACTTC. Protein sequence: CSATLGSLAGWEEETQYF.

This clonotype was counted between two and nine times. The chain employs TRBV29-1 and TRBJ1-1, with a weak D call TRBD1 (5 bases). CDR3 length equals 15 residues. Germline lookup yields CDR1 SQVTM and CDR2 ANQGSEA. Trimming left V 4 bases short and J 3 bases short, with 18 bases between. The CDR3 nucleotides are TGCAGCGTTGGAGGTTTGAGATGGGGGTACACTGAAGCTTTCTTT. Translating gives CSVGGLRWGYTEAFF.

This clonotype was counted only a few times. The V call is TRBV18, the J call TRBJ1-5; 9 bases agree with TRBD1. The CDR3 has 16 amino acids. Germline V gene lookup returns CDR1 KGHSH and CDR2 LQKENI. Germline trimming cut 5 bases from V and 7 bases from J; bases unmatched to any gene: 12. The CDR3 sequence is CASSAQQGAEGQPQHF. In DNA form, the CDR3 reads TGTGCCAGCTCAGCTCAACAGGGGGCTGAAGGGCAGCCCCAGCATTTT. Complete variable domain (other parts from reference TRBV18 and TRBJ1-5): NAGVMQNPRHLVRRRGQEARLRCSPMKGHSHVYWYRQLPEEGLKFMVYLQKENIIDESGMPKERFSAEFPKEGPSILRIQQVVRGDSAAYFCASSAQQGAEGQPQHFGDGTRLSIL.

This clonotype has ten or more counts. Written as DNA, the CDR3 is TGTGCCAGCAGCTTGGAACAAAGCACCGGGGAGCTGTTTTTT. Translating gives CASSLEQSTGELFF. The V call is TRBV5-4, the J call TRBJ2-2; D call uncertain. The V gene lost 0 bases and the J gene lost 4 bases, with 7 bases spanning the gap. CDR1 is SGHNT and CDR2 is YYREEE in the germline V gene (reference sequence). The length of the CDR3 is 14 residues.

At least ten counts were recorded for this clonotype. The V and J genes are TRBV28 and TRBJ2-1; 13 nucleotides agree with TRBD2. The germline CDR1 and CDR2 sequences are MDHEN and SYDVKM. V lost 6 bases to trimming and J lost 5 bases; unmatched junction nucleotides: 7. The CDR3 sequence is 16 residues long. The CDR3 here is CASRSSGTSGNNEQFF. CDR3 bases: TGTGCCAGCAGAAGCTCCGGGACTAGCGGGAACAATGAGCAGTTCTTC.

This rearrangement joins TRBV7-9 to TRBJ2-3; D gene ambiguous. V lost 3 bases and J 0 bases, leaving 10 bases between the germline ends. The CDR3 is 15 amino acids. CDR1 and CDR2 (germline): SEHNR, FQNEAQ (reference sequence). Written as DNA, the CDR3 is TGTGCCAGCAGCTTTGAGCTAGAGAGCACAGATACGCAGTATTTT. Translation gives CASSFELESTDTQYF. The full variable domain, with the rest looked up from reference TRBV7-9 and TRBJ2-3, is DTGVSQNPRHKITKRGQNVTFRCDPISEHNRLYWYRQTLGQGPEFLTYFQNEAQLEKSRLLSDRFSAERPKGSFSTLEIQRTEQGDSAMYLCASSFELESTDTQYFGPGTRLTVL.

This clonotype was counted only a few times. J is TRBJ2-7 and V is TRBV12-3 or TRBV12-4; TRBD2 might be the D (5 bases). The CDR3 contains 15 residues. V dropped 2 bases and J dropped 1 base, with 12 bases sitting between them. As DNA, the CDR3 is TGTGCCAGCAGTTTATATGCGGGTGAATCCTACGAGCAGTACTTC. It specifies CASSLYAGESYEQYF.

This clonotype turned up a few times. CDR3 sequence: CASSFSPGGLGIHEQFF. The DNA for the CDR3 is TGTGCCAGCAGTTTTTCCCCCGGGGGACTAGGAATTCATGAGCAGTTCTTC. The V call is TRBV12-3 or TRBV12-4, the J call TRBJ2-1; 8 bases line up with TRBD2. The CDR3 is 17 residues long. V shed 3 bases, J shed 8 bases, and the junction held 15 bases outside the gene matches.

This clonotype was detected ten times or more. The rearrangement joins TRBV5-1 to TRBJ2-2; D is ambiguous. Trimming removed 0 bases at V and 6 bases at J, with 9 bases between. This CDR3 spans 14 amino acids. Germline V gene sequence: CDR1 SGHRS, CDR2 YFSETQ. In DNA form, the CDR3 reads TGCGCCAGCAGCTTGGCCTTGGGGTCCGGGGAGCTGTTTTTT. Its translation is CASSLALGSGELFF.

This clonotype was seen repeatedly, ten times or more. The gene calls are TRBV7-2 and TRBJ2-2; no clear D. Germline values: CDR1 SGHTA, CDR2 FQGNSA. This CDR3 region has 16 residues. Trimming shortened V by 5 bases and J by 3 bases, and 16 bases separated the two germline ends. This chain's CDR3 is CASSRPPDVYTGELFF. The DNA of the CDR3 is TGTGCCAGCAGCCGACCCCCGGACGTTTACACCGGGGAGCTGTTTTTT.

There are many counts of this clonotype. This rearrangement joins TRBV7-2 to TRBJ1-1; 7 bases match TRBD1. J lost 4 bases, V lost 8 bases, and 13 bases had no gene match. The CDR3 runs to 15 residues. Germline V CDR1 and CDR2: SGHTA, FQGNSA. The CDR3 DNA reads as TGTGCCAGCTTCTCGGCGACAGGGCGGACCACTGAAGCTTTCTTT. It codes for CASFSATGRTTEAFF. The whole variable domain, filled in from reference TRBV7-2 and TRBJ1-1, reads GAGVSQSPSNKVTEKGKDVELRCDPISGHTALYWYRQSLGQGLEFLIYFQGNSAPDKSGLPSDRFSAERTGGSVSTLTIQRTQQEDSAVYLCASFSATGRTTEAFFGQGTRLTVV.

This clonotype has ten or more counts. The V call is TRBV12-3 or TRBV12-4, the J call TRBJ2-7; D unresolved. Deletions cut 5 bases from V and 6 bases from J, with 14 bases between. The CDR3 covers 13 residues. The CDR3 sequence is CASSVMGPSEQYF. As DNA, the CDR3 is TGTGCCAGCAGTGTGATGGGTCCCTCCGAGCAGTACTTC.